What follows is one T cell receptor beta chain and its context. Its antigen is still unknown. Sequencing used immunoSEQ multiplex PCR; TCRdb keeps in-frame clones, though not all of them. The sample lists tens of thousands of clones, over 80% occurring once. In germline, CDR1 is KGHDR, CDR2 SFDVKD. The CDR3 has 15 amino acids. V dropped 4 bases and J dropped 5; count of bases not matched to a gene: 8. This sample was taken from a study of T cell responses to AZD1222 COVID-19 vaccine. Study-wide findings and caveats: Vaccine-associated CD4 TCRs ranged over spike, dominating at 160-218 and 743-854. Sampling that yielded the repertoires occurred only after the peak T cell response. Following two doses of AZD1222, Spike-specific TCR breadth and depth rose. There were mostly white British donors and more females than males, and clonal diversity was possibly underestimated.

The sequences come from peripheral blood, collected 28 days after the second dose of the MenACWY control vaccine. The chain has TRBV24-1 and TRBJ2-5; TRBD1 agrees at 8 bases. This receptor was identified in an adult who received the MenACWY meningococcal vaccine as a control. DNA for the CDR3: TGTGCCACCAGTGACCCTCAGGGGGCTAAGGAGACCCAGTACTTC. It is translated as CATSDPQGAKETQYF.